These T cell receptor beta chains were read from a single sample in a study of graft-versus-host responses after intestinal transplantation. The repertoire was sequenced with immunoSEQ multiplex PCR; TCRdb's copy has only in-frame clones and lacks some. The data show 20,000 to 30,000 clones, roughly 88% seen once. The input for sequencing was PBMCs, taken approximately 450 days after intestinal transplant. The receptor set was obtained from a human patient who received an intestinal transplant, so some T cells may come from the graft donor. The CDR3 runs from the conserved cysteine through the conserved F or W. A D gene is named only where the DNA matches it firmly. Part of the rows lack a size; the others show once, few, many or a class for expanded clones.

clone_size j_call v_call d_call cdr3_aa cdr3_nt
once TRBJ1-2 TRBV6-5 - CASSYSGTYYGYTF TGTGCCAGCAGTTACTCGGGGACTTACTATGGCTACACCTTC
- TRBJ2-7 TRBV28 - CASSLRAEQYF TGTGCCAGCAGTTTAAGGGCCGAGCAGTACTTC
- TRBJ1-4 TRBV7-9 TRBD1 CASSVSGGLGEKLFF TGTGCCAGCAGCGTTTCAGGGGGTTTGGGTGAAAAACTGTTTTTT
- TRBJ2-1 TRBV11-2 TRBD2 CASRPGLANSNEQFF TGTGCCAGCAGACCTGGACTAGCGAATTCCAATGAGCAGTTCTTC
- TRBJ1-2 TRBV19 TRBD1 CASSSGQGDLNGYTF TGTGCCAGTAGTTCCGGACAGGGGGATTTGAATGGCTACACCTTC
few TRBJ2-1 TRBV27 - CASSLGGPYNEQFF TGTGCCAGCAGTTTAGGGGGACCCTACAATGAGCAGTTCTTC
- TRBJ2-2 TRBV29-1 TRBD1 CSVGSGTANTGELFF TGCAGCGTTGGCTCAGGGACAGCGAACACCGGGGAGCTGTTTTTT
- TRBJ2-5 TRBV9 - CASSVDYGGGETQYF TGTGCCAGCAGCGTGGATTACGGGGGTGGGGAGACCCAGTACTTC
- TRBJ2-3 TRBV5-1 - CASSLATRAGNTQYF TGCGCCAGCAGCTTGGCCACGAGGGCCGGAAATACGCAGTATTTT
few TRBJ2-1 TRBV11-3 TRBD2 CASSSGLEGYNEQFF TGTGCCAGCAGCTCCGGACTAGAGGGGTACAATGAGCAGTTCTTC
- TRBJ2-7 TRBV5-5 - CASSIVNGGREQYF TGTGCCAGCAGCATTGTTAATGGGGGGCGCGAGCAGTACTTC
once TRBJ2-7 TRBV7-8 - CASSLARGGRSYEQYF TGTGCCAGCAGCTTAGCGCGAGGCGGGCGCTCCTACGAGCAGTACTTC
once TRBJ1-2 TRBV19 - CASSISPGGYGYTF TGTGCCAGTAGTATATCCCCTGGGGGGTATGGCTACACCTTC
once TRBJ1-1 TRBV5-6 TRBD1 CASSWGQGSTEAFF TGTGCCAGCAGCTGGGGACAGGGGAGCACTGAAGCTTTCTTT